This T cell receptor beta chain was identified in a study of technical replicates of blood from a few donors. Profiling relied on immunoSEQ multiplex PCR, and the TCRdb table lists in-frame clones only, not all of them. In the table there are about 100,000 clones, 95% to 96% of which are singletons. The count of this clone is one. The junction had 9 bases not matched to a gene; V was cut back by 9 bases and J by 3 bases. The CDR3 loop spans 14 amino acids. The germline CDR1 and CDR2 sequences are LGHNT and FRNRAP. The gene calls are TRBV12-5 and TRBJ2-5; 8 positions agree with TRBD1. The sequence derives from a human donor in good health. The sequenced material came from T cells isolated from PBMCs. In DNA form, the CDR3 reads TGTGCTAGGTTGCAACAGGGGGATAAAGAGACCCAGTACTTC. It translates to CARLQQGDKETQYF.